These T cell receptor beta chains were read from a single sample in a study of T cell responses to AZD1222 COVID-19 vaccine. The repertoire was sequenced with immunoSEQ multiplex PCR; TCRdb's copy has only in-frame clones and lacks some. The sample lists around 110,000 clones; approximately 85% were seen once. Here the sequenced sample was peripheral blood, taken on day 0 of MenACWY control vaccination. All receptors derive from an adult in good health. CDR3s include the opening cysteine and the closing phenylalanine or tryptophan. D genes are given only for firm matches.

D gene	V gene	J gene	CDR3 protein
TRBD2	TRBV5-6	TRBJ2-5	CASSSPGLKETQYF
.	TRBV5-5	TRBJ2-7	CASSRLREQYF
.	TRBV3-1/TRBV3-2	TRBJ1-2	CASSPGGENYGYTF
.	TRBV27	TRBJ2-3	CASRRGAVDTQYF
.	TRBV7-2	TRBJ2-5	CASSLLPLETQYF
.	TRBV28	TRBJ1-1	CASRRSLNTEAFF
TRBD1	TRBV7-9	TRBJ2-6	CASRQGQGPGANVLTF
.	TRBV7-8	TRBJ2-3	CASSLAETSDTQYF
.	TRBV7-3	TRBJ1-6	CASSCLEYRVWFRSPLHF
.	TRBV14	TRBJ1-5	CASSHGWNQPQHF
.	TRBV6-2/TRBV6-3	TRBJ2-7	CASSYRSILYEQYF
.	TRBV30	TRBJ1-5	CAWSVGGGGNQPQHF
TRBD2	TRBV27	TRBJ2-1	CASRLLAGGFYEQFF
TRBD1	TRBV28	TRBJ1-2	CASSMDRVKNGYTF
TRBD1	TRBV15	TRBJ2-7	CATSTERDSSYEQYF
.	TRBV5-1	TRBJ1-1	CASSSGGGRRTEAFF
.	TRBV18	TRBJ1-4	CASSPRGATNEKLFF
.	TRBV19	TRBJ1-5	CASSIDRPEHQPQHF
.	TRBV19	TRBJ1-6	CASSSTYNSPLHF
.	TRBV3-1/TRBV3-2	TRBJ1-5	CASSQDHATDSNQPQHF
TRBD2	TRBV18	TRBJ2-7	CASSTSGGVGEQYF
.	TRBV18	TRBJ1-1	CASSPQGRSAEAFF
TRBD2	TRBV6-2/TRBV6-3	TRBJ2-3	CASSWVTSRLAGGRLGAQYF